This entry is about one TCR beta chain. What it binds is not known. Trimming pared 1 base from V and 4 bases from J, leaving 19 bases between. The CDR3 is made up of 17 amino acids. Germline CDR1 is MDHEN and CDR2 is SYDVKM. This specimen belongs to a study of OX40 agonist ivuxolimab in advanced cancers. Study conclusions and caveats: Individuals who were partial responders at 0.1-3.0 mg/kg had clonal expansion that ranked among the lowest.

The method was immunoSEQ multiplex PCR; TCRdb's version includes in-frame clones alone and lacks a portion of them. The sample records 70,000 or so clones, over 75% being singletons. The clonotype originates from an adult with an advanced solid tumor such as melanoma, head and neck, liver or kidney cancer. V and J are TRBV28 and TRBJ1-2, with TRBD1 as a possible D gene (5 bases). This specimen was CD4+ or CD8+ T cells sorted from blood, taken in a trial of the OX40 agonist ivuxolimab. The CDR3 DNA reads TGTGCCAGCAGTTTATATTCGTCAGGGATCCGCCTCTATGGCTACACCTTC. Its translation is CASSLYSSGIRLYGYTF.